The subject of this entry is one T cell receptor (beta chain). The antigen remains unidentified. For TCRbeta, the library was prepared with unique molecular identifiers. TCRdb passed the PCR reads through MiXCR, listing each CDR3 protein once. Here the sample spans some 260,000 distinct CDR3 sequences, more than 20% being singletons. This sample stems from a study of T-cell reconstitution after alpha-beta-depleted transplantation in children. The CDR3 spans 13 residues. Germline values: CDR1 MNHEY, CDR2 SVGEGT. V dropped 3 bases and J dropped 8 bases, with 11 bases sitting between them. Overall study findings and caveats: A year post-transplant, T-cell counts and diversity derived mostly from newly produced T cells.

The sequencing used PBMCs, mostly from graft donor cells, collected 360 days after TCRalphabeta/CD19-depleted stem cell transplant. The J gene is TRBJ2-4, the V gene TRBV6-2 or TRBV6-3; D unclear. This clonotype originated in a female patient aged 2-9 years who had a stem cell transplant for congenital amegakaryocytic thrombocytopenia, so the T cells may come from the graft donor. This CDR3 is CASSYPGLDIQYF. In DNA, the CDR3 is TGTGCCAGCAGTTATCCTGGATTGGACATTCAGTACTTC.